This section outlines one T cell receptor (beta chain) sequence together with its context. Its antigen has not been determined. No much larger clone is present one base from it, and per-base qualities are unavailable. Genomic DNA was isolated from the sorted cells so that the TCRbeta CDR3 region could be sequenced. TCRbeta CDR3 regions were sequenced using the immunoSEQ Assay. TCRdb stores this immuneACCESS table with in-frame sequences only. Part of the clones is absent; in the studies checked, under half of the shortfall reflects unresolved V genes, and no reason is known for the rest. In all, the sample holds just under 85,000 clones, and roughly 80% of those were seen once. Less than 9.5% of the sample goes to the ten largest clones. The trial excluded patients who had a history of autoimmune disease or who were on systemic immunosuppression. Peripheral blood for TCR sequencing was drawn from every dose cohort at baseline, at cycle 4 day 1 and at cycle 7 day 1. The samples were drawn from a first-in-human, open-label, multicenter phase I dose-escalation trial of ivuxolimab. Adults with locally advanced or metastatic melanoma, renal cell, hepatocellular, or head and neck squamous cell carcinoma were enrolled in the trial. CD4+ and CD8+ T cells were sorted separately from peripheral blood before TCR sequencing.

This specimen comes from a study of OX40 agonist ivuxolimab in advanced cancers. Broadly, across the study: Ivuxolimab, which targeted the costimulatory receptor OX40 (CD134), was an agonistic, fully human IgG2 monoclonal antibody. Intravenous ivuxolimab was administered to patients every 2 weeks at six dose levels: 0.01, 0.1, 0.3, 1.5, 3 and 10 mg/kg. Of the 50 or so patients in dose escalation, 19 had hepatocellular carcinoma, about 15 had melanoma, 9 had renal cell carcinoma and 9 had head and neck cancer. A male proportion of around 80% and a mean age of approximately 58 years, ranging from 23 to 79, were recorded for the dose-escalation cohort. Patients were allowed to have had prior anti-PD-1, anti-PD-L1 or anti-CTLA-4 therapy, and approximately 40% of the dose-escalation patients had been treated with checkpoint inhibitors. Partial responses occurred in three dose-escalation patients: two with cutaneous melanoma and one with hepatocellular carcinoma. The point of sequencing TCRbeta in the periphery was to test whether ivuxolimab changed TCR sequence diversity and drove clonal T-cell expansion. The monotherapy dose-escalation portion (N ≈ 52 patients) of the phase I ivuxolimab trial is reported in the paper. The research as a whole found: Low levels of normalized T-cell clonal expansion were also shown by some nonresponding patients. In the 0.1-3.0 mg/kg groups, partial responders had among the lowest normalized peripheral clonal expansion, particularly in CD8+ T cells. At doses of 0.1 to 3.0 mg/kg, clonal expansion of both CD4+ and CD8+ T cells in blood was seen between baseline and week 6. Which antigens the clonally expanded peripheral T cells were specific for was not determined. After ivuxolimab, CD8+ T cells had more expanded clones than CD4+ T cells on average.

V is clipped by 8 bases and J by 4 bases, and the sequence between their germline boundaries is 8 bases long. The CDR1 and CDR2 encoded by the germline V gene (reference sequence) are WNHNN and SYGVQD. The CDR3 goes from the cysteine to the phenylalanine over 11 residues. Just CDR3 DNA is preserved here, 33 bases in frame from base 1. This TCR was sampled from an adult with an advanced solid tumor such as melanoma, head and neck, liver or kidney cancer. The chain joins TRBV10-1 to TRBJ1-1; the D gene identity is not certain. Source: CD4+ or CD8+ T cells sorted from blood, taken in a trial of the OX40 agonist ivuxolimab. The DNA sequence is given as TGCGCCAGCGCCGGTCCCACTGAAGCTTTCTTT. Translated, it gives CASAGPTEAFF.